The clone carrying this T cell receptor (beta chain) was found a few times. Its antigen is still unknown. This CDR3 is built from 15 residues. Germline lookup yields CDR1 MNHNS and CDR2 SASEGT. V lost 5 bases to trimming and J lost 4 bases; unmatched junction nucleotides: 6. The data belong to a study of cytomegalovirus exposure and HLA in healthy donors. Whole-study findings and limits: In a later analysis, V- and J-gene trimming of beta chains associated with a DCLRE1C missense variant, replicated independently. It was in a later analysis that TCR association rates were seen to vary by HLA locus, highest for DRB1 and lowest for HLA-C.

The PCR used 60 Vbeta and 13 Jbeta primers. Original data processing: Roughly 10 million shared chains were among the roughly 80 million unique TCR beta chains that a later analysis counted. Libraries were prepared by immunoSEQ multiplex PCR; TCRdb keeps only in-frame clonotypes and omits some of them. The V and J calls and clone size were taken over from that table, and D and trimming were inferred from the DNA. The data contain around 130,000 clones, roughly 79% of them singletons. This TCR came from a man aged 18 to 30 in good health and CMV-seronegative. The genes are TRBV6-1 and TRBJ2-2, with TRBD1 matching over 8 bases. Input material: PBMCs. CDR3 in amino acids: CASSPMGQATGELFF. In DNA form, the CDR3 reads TGTGCCAGCAGTCCTATGGGACAGGCCACCGGGGAGCTGTTTTTT.